The count of the clone carrying this TCR beta chain is one. Antigen unknown. This entry comes from a study of shared clonotypes between healthy human individuals. Study findings and constraints: Expectations were that clonotype sharing among donors would be affected by sequencing depth.

This was a deep-level run. Sequenced by immunoSEQ multiplex PCR; TCRdb stores in-frame clones only, minus some. The table shows some 2,400,000 clones, with approximately 94% occurring only once. The V gene's germline CDR1 is KGHSH and CDR2 LQKENI. The CDR3 extends over 15 amino acids. Trimming removed 3 bases from V and 0 bases from J, with 11 bases in between. This receptor was identified in a man between 18 and 29 years old in good health. The specimen sequenced was naive CD4+ T cells sorted from blood. Subset given: CD45RA+ positively selected. This rearrangement joins TRBV18 to TRBJ1-1, with no clear D. The CDR3 region is CASSPSAGLNTEAFF. Written as DNA, the CDR3 is TGTGCCAGCTCACCCTCGGCAGGCTTGAACACTGAAGCTTTCTTT.